Below, 13 T cell receptor beta chains from the same sample are listed, as sequenced in a study of blood T cell repertoires in COVID-19. Generated by immunoSEQ multiplex PCR, the TCRdb table keeps only in-frame clones and is missing some. The sample has approximately 23,000 clones, 85% to 90% seen once; the top ten hold around 6.3%. Sample: peripheral blood. Receptors originate from an elderly woman with active COVID-19.

This chain connects TRBV7-9 to TRBJ2-7, with D possibly being TRBD2 (6 bases). Germline CDR1 and CDR2: SEHNR and FQNEAQ (reference sequence). With 1 base removed from V and 0 bases from J, the gap between germline ends came to 7 bases. The CDR3 extends over 14 amino acids. For the CDR3, the DNA is TGTGCCAGCAGCTTAGGGCGGGACTCCTACGAGCAGTACTTC. Its translation is CASSLGRDSYEQYF.

In nucleotides, the CDR3 is TGTGCCACAAACCCGACAGCTAATAGCAATCAGCCCCAGCATTTT. This encodes CATNPTANSNQPQHF. V gene TRBV19 combines with J gene TRBJ1-5; maybe TRBD1 (5 bases). The CDR3 runs to 15 residues. CDR1 is LNHDA and CDR2 is SQIVND in the germline V gene (reference sequence). V lost 10 bases and J lost 0, with 16 bases in between.

The rearrangement joins TRBV18 to TRBJ1-2; D perhaps matches TRBD1 (5 bases). V gave up 4 bases and J gave up 0 bases, with 18 bases separating them. Germline V gene sequence: CDR1 KGHSH, CDR2 LQKENI. The CDR3 is made up of 17 amino acids. CDR3 nucleotides: TGTGCCAGCTCACGTCCAGGGCTCTCCCAGACTAACTATGGCTACACCTTC. Translating gives CASSRPGLSQTNYGYTF.

The rearrangement joins TRBV5-6 to TRBJ1-4; D is possibly TRBD1 (5 bases). V dropped 3 bases and J dropped 4 bases, with 10 bases sitting between them. In germline, CDR1 is SGHDT, CDR2 YYEEEE. The CDR3 extends over 14 amino acids. The CDR3 sequence is CASSSVGGNEKLFF. Written as DNA, the CDR3 is TGTGCCAGCAGCTCTGTGGGGGGTAATGAAAAACTGTTTTTT.

The rearrangement joins TRBV19 to TRBJ2-7; TRBD1 matches 9 bases. The CDR3 totals 15 residues. Per the germline V gene, CDR1 is LNHDA and CDR2 is SQIVND (reference sequence). V gave up 4 bases and J gave up 4 bases; unmatched junction bases: 8. In DNA form, the CDR3 reads TGTGCCAGTAGTAGGGGACAGGGCTCCGGTTACGAGCAGTACTTC. Translation gives CASSRGQGSGYEQYF.

This clone was found a few times. V usage is TRBV18 and J usage is TRBJ2-1; tentatively, D is TRBD1 (5 bases). Germline V gene sequence: CDR1 KGHSH, CDR2 LQKENI. The CDR3 is made up of 14 amino acids. V lost 2 bases and J lost 6, with 11 bases in between. The CDR3 sequence is CASSPAAQGNEQFF. CDR3 in DNA: TGTGCCAGCTCACCAGCGGCCCAGGGCAATGAGCAGTTCTTC.

This chain uses TRBV3-1 (or the pseudogene TRBV3-2) with TRBJ1-5; no firm D call. Germline V CDR1 and CDR2: LGHDT, YNNKEL (reference sequence). The CDR3 extends over 14 amino acids. Trimming took off 2 bases at V and 5 bases at J, with 10 bases between the two ends. The CDR3 bases are TGTGCCAGCAGCCAATTACACACCGATCAGCCCCAGCATTTT. Protein: CASSQLHTDQPQHF.

The V gene is TRBV7-3, the J gene TRBJ1-1; no definite D call. Germline values: CDR1 SGHTA, CDR2 FQGTGA. CDR3 length: 12 amino acids. Trimming shortened V by 2 bases and J by 11 bases, and 12 bases separated the two germline ends. This CDR3 reads CASSLGGGYAFF. CDR3 DNA sequence: TGTGCCAGCAGCTTAGGCGGCGGGTACGCTTTCTTT.

This clone was observed a handful of times. The chain is built from TRBV11-2 and TRBJ1-1, with D hard to call. This CDR3 comprises 15 residues. CDR1 and CDR2 from the germline V gene are SGHAT and FQNNGV. V lost 0 bases to trimming and J lost 0 bases, with 8 bases between them. This chain's CDR3 is CASSLDPGMNTEAFF. The CDR3 coding sequence is TGTGCCAGCAGCTTAGATCCAGGAATGAACACTGAAGCTTTCTTT.

The chain joins TRBV6-5 to TRBJ1-6, with D tentatively TRBD1 (6 bases). V gave up 6 bases and J gave up 0 bases, with 6 bases separating them. The CDR3 consists of 14 residues. The germline gives CDR1 MNHEY, CDR2 SVGAGI. The CDR3 DNA reads as TGTGCCAGCAGGGACAGCTCCTATAATTCACCCCTCCACTTT. Translated, it gives CASRDSSYNSPLHF.

The rearrangement uses TRBV7-9 and TRBJ2-7; maybe TRBD1 (5 bases). The CDR3 runs 12 residues. Germline V gene data show CDR1 as SEHNR and CDR2 as FQNEAQ (reference sequence). Deletions cut 3 bases from V and 6 bases from J, with 9 bases between. The CDR3 reads CASSFQGGEQYF. The DNA of the CDR3 is TGTGCCAGCAGCTTTCAGGGTGGCGAGCAGTACTTC.

The table lists this clone with a count of one. V usage is TRBV20-1 and J usage is TRBJ2-3; 7 bases are a match to TRBD1. Germline CDR1 is DFQATT and CDR2 is SNEGSKA (reference sequence). The CDR3 spans 15 residues. Germline trimming cut 3 bases from V and 2 bases from J; bases unmatched to any gene: 8. CDR3 in DNA: TGCAGTGCTAGTTTAGAGGGGGCCTACACAGATACGCAGTATTTT. Translating it yields CSASLEGAYTDTQYF.

Here the CDR3 DNA reads TGCGCCAGCAGCCAACAAGCAGGGAACACCGGGGAGCTGTTTTTT. Translated: CASSQQAGNTGELFF. This chain uses TRBV4-3 with TRBJ2-2; D remains ambiguous. Germline CDR1 is LGHNA and CDR2 is YSLEER. The CDR3 sequence is 15 residues long. V shed 2 bases and J shed 1 base, with 8 bases lying between them.